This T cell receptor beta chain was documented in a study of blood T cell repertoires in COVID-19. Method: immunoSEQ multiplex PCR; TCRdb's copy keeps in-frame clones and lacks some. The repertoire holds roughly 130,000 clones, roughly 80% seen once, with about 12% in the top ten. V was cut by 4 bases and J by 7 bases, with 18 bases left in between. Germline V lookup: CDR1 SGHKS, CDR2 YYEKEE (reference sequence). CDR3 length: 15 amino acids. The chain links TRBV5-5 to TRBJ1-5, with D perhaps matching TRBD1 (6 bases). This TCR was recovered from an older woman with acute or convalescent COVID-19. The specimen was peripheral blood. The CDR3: CASSRTGNVGQPQHF. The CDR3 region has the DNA TGTGCCAGCAGCCGAACAGGGAATGTAGGACAGCCCCAGCATTTT.